The T cell receptor (beta chain) under discussion was sequenced for a study of Ad26.COV2.S vaccination and SARS-CoV-2 variants. The protocol was immunoSEQ multiplex PCR, while the TCRdb copy is restricted to in-frame clones and leaves out a portion. The table has around 370,000 clones, roughly 84% seen once; the top ten hold roughly 3.1%. Sample treatment: around 19 received Ad26.COV2.S at low or high dose, single or two shots; about 5 received placebo; per-sample allocation not given. Sample collection was performed on day 63 after the first vaccine or placebo injection. Trimming removed 3 bases at V and 1 base at J, with 6 bases between. The CDR3 covers 13 residues.

The sample in question was peripheral blood, obtained in a trial of Ad26.COV2.S vaccine versus placebo. J is TRBJ1-1 and V is TRBV12-3 or TRBV12-4; tentatively, D is TRBD1 (5 bases). The TCR was taken from a person aged 18 to 59 who received the Ad26.COV2.S COVID-19 vaccine or a placebo. CDR3 DNA sequence: TGTGCCAGCAGTTTGGGGCCGAACACTGAAGCTTTCTTT. Translating gives CASSLGPNTEAFF.